What follows are 12 T cell receptor beta chains derived from one specimen sequenced in a study of yellow fever vaccine responses in identical twins (dated by TCRdb to 2016 to 2019). The method behind the library was RT-PCR. Sequencing was performed on an Illumina HiSeq 2500. Using fastp trimming at Q25 and MiXCR clonotype assembly, TCRdb reanalyzed the public sequencing data and kept in-frame beta chains. A single entry per CDR3 protein holds the most common genes and DNA from its merged rows. In all, the sample holds 860 or so distinct CDR3 sequences, and about nine tenths of those were seen once. The ten largest make up about 7.2% of the sample. The material was T cells from blood (PBMCs), unsorted or a sorted subset (not recorded which), obtained before or after yellow fever vaccination (not recorded which). The origin of the receptors is a young woman who received the yellow fever vaccine. Donor details come from another sample of the same person, matched by shared clones.

The chain couples TRBV7-3 to TRBJ1-1; 8 bases are a match to TRBD1. The trim removed 1 base at V and 6 bases at J, leaving 7 bases unmatched. The CDR3 covers 15 residues. Germline V CDR1 and CDR2: SGHTA, FQGTGA. The CDR3 DNA is TGTGCCAGCAGCTTAATGACAGGGGCGAATGCTGAAGCTTTCTTT. This gives the protein CASSLMTGANAEAFF.

This chain uses TRBV15 with TRBJ1-4; TRBD1 matches at 9 bases. With 1 base clipped from V and 4 bases from J, the junction kept 1 base outside the gene matches. CDR1 is LNHNV and CDR2 is YYDKDF in the germline V gene (reference sequence). This CDR3 has 15 residues. Here the CDR3 reads CATSRATGGNEKLFF. The CDR3 nucleotides read TGTGCCACCAGCAGAGCGACAGGGGGTAATGAAAAACTGTTTTTT.

CDR3 DNA sequence: TGTGCCAGCTCACTGGCGGGAAACATCGACGAGCAGTACTTC. This codes for CASSLAGNIDEQYF. V usage is TRBV18 and J usage is TRBJ2-7, with D tentatively TRBD2 (6 bases). The CDR3 is made up of 14 amino acids. Trimming took off 4 bases at V and 5 bases at J, with 15 bases between the two ends. In germline, CDR1 is KGHSH, CDR2 LQKENI.

The chain carries TRBV15 and TRBJ2-3; D gene unclear. Trimming stripped 5 bases from V and 5 bases from J, with 5 bases between. CDR1 is LNHNV and CDR2 is YYDKDF in the germline V gene (reference sequence). This CDR3 has 11 residues. This CDR3 is CATSQQDTQYF. DNA for the CDR3: TGTGCCACCAGCCAGCAAGATACGCAGTATTTT. The whole variable domain, remainder taken from reference TRBV15 and TRBJ2-3, is DAMVIQNPRYQVTQFGKPVTLSCSQTLNHNVMYWYQQKSSQAPKLLFHYYDKDFNNEADTPDNFQSRRPNTSFCFLDIRSPGLGDTAMYLCATSQQDTQYFGPGTRLTVL.

J is TRBJ2-7 and V is TRBV30; D is uncertain. The ends were cut back, 0 bases at V and 7 bases at J, with 13 bases in the middle. Germline V CDR1 and CDR2: GTSNPN, SVGIG (reference sequence). CDR3 size: 13 residues. This CDR3 is CAWSVARGGEQYF. As DNA, the CDR3 is TGTGCCTGGAGTGTAGCCAGAGGTGGAGAGCAGTACTTC.

This chain joins TRBV6-4 and TRBJ2-7, with D unclear. Trimming took 3 bases from V and 1 from J, leaving 28 bases between them. Germline V gives CDR1 MRHNA, CDR2 SNTAGT. The CDR3 is 20 residues long. The CDR3 DNA sequence: TGTGCCAGCAGTGAATCGGGTATGTCGGGCGCAGGCTTCGGTTCCTACGAGCAGTACTTC. It is translated as CASSESGMSGAGFGSYEQYF.

The chain recombines TRBV4-1 with TRBJ2-7, with 10 bases matching TRBD2. The ends lost 2 bases at V and 5 bases at J; junction bases unmatched: 6. This CDR3 has 15 amino acids. Looked up from germline, CDR1 is MGHRA and CDR2 is YSYEKL. CDR3 region: CASSQTSGVGDEQYF. Written as DNA, the CDR3 is TGCGCCAGCAGCCAAACTAGCGGGGTCGGCGACGAGCAGTACTTC.

The chain links TRBV7-2 to TRBJ2-3; D might be TRBD1 or TRBD2, each matching 5 bases. The ends were cut back, 5 bases at V and 8 bases at J, with 20 bases in the middle. The CDR3 contains 15 residues. Per germline, CDR1 SGHTA and CDR2 FQGNSA. The CDR3 DNA sequence: TGTGCCAGCAGCCTAGTGCGGGCCACTGGGGGTACGCAGTATTTT. This codes for CASSLVRATGGTQYF.

The chain is built from TRBV4-1 and TRBJ1-4; TRBD1 agrees at 11 bases. This CDR3 is 14 amino acids long. With V trimmed by 4 bases and J by 8 bases, 3 bases remained unmatched. In germline, CDR1 is MGHRA, CDR2 YSYEKL. DNA for the CDR3: TGCGCCAGCAGCCCGGGACAGGGGGGCGAAAAACTGTTTTTT. This sequence encodes CASSPGQGGEKLFF.

This clonotype was detected once. This chain uses TRBV6-1 with TRBJ1-4; tentative D call: TRBD1 (6 bases). Trimming left V 6 bases short and J 3 bases short, with 17 bases between. Germline CDR1 reads MNHNS; CDR2 reads SASEGT. This CDR3 comprises 16 residues. CDR3 coding DNA: TGTGCCAGCAGAAGCCACCGACAGGTTGCTAATGAAAAACTGTTTTTT. Translated, it gives CASRSHRQVANEKLFF.

The chain couples TRBV6-1 to TRBJ1-5; no definite D call. CDR3 length: 14 residues. Germline V CDR1 and CDR2: MNHNS, SASEGT. V lost 6 bases and J lost 5, with 14 bases in between. The CDR3, as DNA: TGTGCCAGCAGCCCGCGCGGGCTATATCAGCCCCAGCATTTT. Translating it yields CASSPRGLYQPQHF.

This rearrangement joins TRBV6-1 to TRBJ2-1; unclear D gene. CDR3 length equals 15 residues. Looked up from germline, CDR1 is MNHNS and CDR2 is SASEGT. V dropped 5 bases and J dropped 0 bases, with 11 bases sitting between them. The CDR3 nucleotides read TGTGCCAGCAGTAAGCGCGGAAACTCCTACAATGAGCAGTTCTTC. As protein: CASSKRGNSYNEQFF.